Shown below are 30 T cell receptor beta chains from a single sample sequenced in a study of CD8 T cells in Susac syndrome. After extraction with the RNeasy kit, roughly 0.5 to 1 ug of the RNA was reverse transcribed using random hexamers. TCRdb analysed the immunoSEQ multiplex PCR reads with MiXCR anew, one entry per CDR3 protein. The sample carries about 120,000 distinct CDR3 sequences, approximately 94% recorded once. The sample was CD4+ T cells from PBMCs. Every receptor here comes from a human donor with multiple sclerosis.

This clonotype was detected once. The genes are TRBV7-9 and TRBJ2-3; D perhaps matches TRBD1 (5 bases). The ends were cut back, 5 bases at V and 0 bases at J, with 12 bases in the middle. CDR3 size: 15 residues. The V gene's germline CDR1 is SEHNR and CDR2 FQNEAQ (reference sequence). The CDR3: CASSLTDPSTDTQYF. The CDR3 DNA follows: TGTGCCAGCAGCCTGACAGATCCGAGCACAGATACGCAGTATTTT.

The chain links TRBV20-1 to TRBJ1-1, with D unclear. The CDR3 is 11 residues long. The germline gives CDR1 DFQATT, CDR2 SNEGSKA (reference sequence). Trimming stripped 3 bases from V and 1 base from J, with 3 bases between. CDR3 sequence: CSASWNTEAFF. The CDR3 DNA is TGCAGTGCTAGTTGGAACACTGAAGCTTTCTTT.

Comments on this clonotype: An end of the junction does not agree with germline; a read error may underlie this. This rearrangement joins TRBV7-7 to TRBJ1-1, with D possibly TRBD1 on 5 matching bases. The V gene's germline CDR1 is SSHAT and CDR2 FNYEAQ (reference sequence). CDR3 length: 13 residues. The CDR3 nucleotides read TGTGCTAGCAGTCTGGGGGAATGGACTGAAGCTTTCTTT. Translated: CASSLGEWTEAFF. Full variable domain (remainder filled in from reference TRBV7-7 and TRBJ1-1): GAGVSQSPRYKVTKRGQDVTLRCDPISSHATLYWYQQALGQGPEFLTYFNYEAQPDKSGLPSDRFSAERPEGSISTLTIQRTEQRDSAMYRCASSLGEWTEAFFGQGTRLTVV.

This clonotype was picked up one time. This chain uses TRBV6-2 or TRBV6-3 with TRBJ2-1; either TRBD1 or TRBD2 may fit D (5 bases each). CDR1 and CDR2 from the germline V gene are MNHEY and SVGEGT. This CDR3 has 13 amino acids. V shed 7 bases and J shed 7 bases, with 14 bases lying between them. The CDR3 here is CASNLRWGNEQFF. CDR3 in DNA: TGTGCCAGCAATCTACGATGGGGGAATGAGCAGTTCTTC.

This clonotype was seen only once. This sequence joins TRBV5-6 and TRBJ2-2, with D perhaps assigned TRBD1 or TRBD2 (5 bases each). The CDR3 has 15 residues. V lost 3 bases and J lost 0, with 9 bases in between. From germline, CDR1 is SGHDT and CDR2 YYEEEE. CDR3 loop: CASSSGTANTGELFF. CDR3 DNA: TGTGCCAGCAGCTCCGGGACGGCGAACACCGGGGAGCTGTTTTTT. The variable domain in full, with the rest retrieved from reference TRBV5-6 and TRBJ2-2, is DAGVTQSPTHLIKTRGQQVTLRCSPKSGHDTVSWYQQALGQGPQFIFQYYEEEERQRGNFPDRFSGHQFPNYSSELNVNALLLGDSALYLCASSSGTANTGELFFGEGSRLTVL.

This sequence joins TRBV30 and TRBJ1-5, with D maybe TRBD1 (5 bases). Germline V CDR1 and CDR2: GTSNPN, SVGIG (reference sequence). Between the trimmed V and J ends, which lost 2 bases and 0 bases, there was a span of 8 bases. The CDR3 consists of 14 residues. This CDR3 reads CAWSRGNSNQPQHF. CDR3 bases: TGTGCCTGGAGTCGGGGGAATAGCAATCAGCCCCAGCATTTT.

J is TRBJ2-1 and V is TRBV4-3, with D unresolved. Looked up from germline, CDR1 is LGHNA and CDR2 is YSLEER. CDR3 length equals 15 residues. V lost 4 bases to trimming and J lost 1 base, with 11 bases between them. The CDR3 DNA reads TGCGCCAGCAGCCGAGGCTCTATGTCCTACAATGAGCAGTTCTTC. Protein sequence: CASSRGSMSYNEQFF.

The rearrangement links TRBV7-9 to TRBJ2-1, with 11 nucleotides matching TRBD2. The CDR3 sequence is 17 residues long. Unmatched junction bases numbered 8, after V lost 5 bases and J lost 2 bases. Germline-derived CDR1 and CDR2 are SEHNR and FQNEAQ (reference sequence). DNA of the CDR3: TGTGCCAGCAGCCCCAAAGAGGGACTAGCGGCCTACAATGAGCAGTTCTTC. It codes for CASSPKEGLAAYNEQFF.

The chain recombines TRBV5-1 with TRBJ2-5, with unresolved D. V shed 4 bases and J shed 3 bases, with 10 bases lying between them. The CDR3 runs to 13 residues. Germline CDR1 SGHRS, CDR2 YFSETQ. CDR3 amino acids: CASSPIGKETQYF. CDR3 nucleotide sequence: TGCGCCAGCAGCCCAATAGGGAAAGAGACCCAGTACTTC.

In nucleotides, the CDR3 is TGTGCCAGTAGTCTTACAGGGGGCCCGAACACCGGGGAGCTGTTTTTT. It translates to CASSLTGGPNTGELFF. The chain links TRBV19 to TRBJ2-2; 9 nucleotides agree with TRBD1. Germline V CDR1 and CDR2: LNHDA, SQIVND (reference sequence). The CDR3 has 16 amino acids. The J segment lost 0 bases and the V segment lost 5 bases, leaving 4 bases of the junction unmatched. The variable domain in full, completed from reference TRBV19 and TRBJ2-2, reads DGGITQSPKYLFRKEGQNVTLSCEQNLNHDAMYWYRQDPGQGLRLIYYSQIVNDFQKGDIAEGYSVSREKKESFPLTVTSAQKNPTAFYLCASSLTGGPNTGELFFGEGSRLTVL.

In DNA, the CDR3 is TGTGCCTGGAGTGGGGGTCAAGGACACGAGCAGTACTTC. Translation: CAWSGGQGHEQYF. V and J are TRBV30 and TRBJ2-7; D gene uncertain. The CDR3 has 13 amino acids. Germline V gene lookup returns CDR1 GTSNPN and CDR2 SVGIG (reference sequence). V was trimmed by 1 base and J by 5 bases, leaving 12 bases between them. The full variable domain, completed using reference TRBV30 and TRBJ2-7, is SQTIHQWPATLVQPVGSPLSLECTVEGTSNPNLYWYRQAAGRGLQLLFYSVGIGQISSEVPQNLSASRPQDRQFILSSKKLLLSDSGFYLCAWSGGQGHEQYFGPGTRLTVT.

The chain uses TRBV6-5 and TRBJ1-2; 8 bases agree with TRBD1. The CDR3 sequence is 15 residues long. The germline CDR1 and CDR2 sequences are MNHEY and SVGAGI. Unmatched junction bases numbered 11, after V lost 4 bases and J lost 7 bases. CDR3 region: CASSSNQGAAGGYTF. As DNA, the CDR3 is TGTGCCAGCAGTTCAAACCAGGGGGCTGCTGGTGGCTACACCTTC.

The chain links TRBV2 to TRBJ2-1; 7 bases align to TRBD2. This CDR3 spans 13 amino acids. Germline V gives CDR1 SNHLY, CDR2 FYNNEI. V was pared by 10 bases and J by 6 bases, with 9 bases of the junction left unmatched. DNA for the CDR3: TGTGCCAAGGCTAGCGGTTTAGGCAATGAGCAGTTCTTC. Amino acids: CAKASGLGNEQFF. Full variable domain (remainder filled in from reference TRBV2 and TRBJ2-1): EPEVTQTPSHQVTQMGQEVILRCVPISNHLYFYWYRQILGQKVEFLVSFYNNEISEKSEIFDDQFSVERPDGSNFTLKIRSTKLEDSAMYFCAKASGLGNEQFFGPGTRLTVL.

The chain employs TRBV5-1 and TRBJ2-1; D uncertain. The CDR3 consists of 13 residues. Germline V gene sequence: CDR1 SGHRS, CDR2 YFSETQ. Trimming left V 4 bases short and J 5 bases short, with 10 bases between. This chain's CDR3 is CASSPGPDNEQFF. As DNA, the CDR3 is TGCGCCAGCAGCCCGGGTCCGGACAATGAGCAGTTCTTC.

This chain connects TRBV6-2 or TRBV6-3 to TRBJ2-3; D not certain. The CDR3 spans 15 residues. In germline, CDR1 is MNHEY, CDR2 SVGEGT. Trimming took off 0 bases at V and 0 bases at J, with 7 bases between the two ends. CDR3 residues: CASSYSAVSTDTQYF. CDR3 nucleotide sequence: TGTGCCAGCAGTTACTCGGCAGTCAGCACAGATACGCAGTATTTT.

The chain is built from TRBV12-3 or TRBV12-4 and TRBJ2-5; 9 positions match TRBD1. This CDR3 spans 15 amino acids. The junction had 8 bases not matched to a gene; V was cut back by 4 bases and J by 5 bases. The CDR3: CASSYTGTGYETQYF. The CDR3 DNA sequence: TGTGCCAGCAGTTATACCGGGACAGGGTACGAGACCCAGTACTTC.

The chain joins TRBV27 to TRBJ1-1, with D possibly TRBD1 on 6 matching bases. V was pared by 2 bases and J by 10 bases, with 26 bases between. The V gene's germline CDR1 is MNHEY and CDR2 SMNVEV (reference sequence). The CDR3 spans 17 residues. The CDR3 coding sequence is TGTGCCAGCAGTTTAGACGGGGCAGGGGATCCTCGGCAGGGAGCTTTCTTT. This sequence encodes CASSLDGAGDPRQGAFF.

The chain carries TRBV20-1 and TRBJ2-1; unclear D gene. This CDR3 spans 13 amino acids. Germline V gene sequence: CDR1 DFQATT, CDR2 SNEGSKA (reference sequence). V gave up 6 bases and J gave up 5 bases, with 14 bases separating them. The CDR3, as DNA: TGCAGTGCGATAGGCGGTGCCCACAATGAGCAGTTCTTC. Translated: CSAIGGAHNEQFF.

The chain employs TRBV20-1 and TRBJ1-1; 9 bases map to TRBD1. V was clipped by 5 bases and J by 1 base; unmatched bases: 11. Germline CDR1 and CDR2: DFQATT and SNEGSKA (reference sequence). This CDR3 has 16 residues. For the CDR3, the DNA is TGCAGTGCTGGAGGACAGGGGTTGGGGGCGAACACTGAAGCTTTCTTT. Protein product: CSAGGQGLGANTEAFF.

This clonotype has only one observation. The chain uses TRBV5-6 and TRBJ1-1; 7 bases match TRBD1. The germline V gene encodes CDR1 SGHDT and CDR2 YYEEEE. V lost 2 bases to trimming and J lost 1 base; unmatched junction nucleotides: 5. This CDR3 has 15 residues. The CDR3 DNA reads TGTGCCAGCAGCTTCAGAGGGGGCGGGAACACTGAAGCTTTCTTT. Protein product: CASSFRGGGNTEAFF. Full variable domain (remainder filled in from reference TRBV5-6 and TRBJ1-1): DAGVTQSPTHLIKTRGQQVTLRCSPKSGHDTVSWYQQALGQGPQFIFQYYEEEERQRGNFPDRFSGHQFPNYSSELNVNALLLGDSALYLCASSFRGGGNTEAFFGQGTRLTVV.

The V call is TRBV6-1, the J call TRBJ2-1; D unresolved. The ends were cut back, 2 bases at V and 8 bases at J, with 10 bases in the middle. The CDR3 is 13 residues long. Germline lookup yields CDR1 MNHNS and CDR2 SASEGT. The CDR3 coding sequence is TGTGCCAGCAGTGAACCCGTTCGTGATGAGCAGTTCTTC. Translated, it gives CASSEPVRDEQFF.

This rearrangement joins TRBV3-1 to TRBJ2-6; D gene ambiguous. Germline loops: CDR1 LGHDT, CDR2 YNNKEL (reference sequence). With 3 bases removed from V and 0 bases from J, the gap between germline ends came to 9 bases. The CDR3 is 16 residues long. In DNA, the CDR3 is TGTGCCAGCAGCCATACACGGCGCTCTGGGGCCAACGTCCTGACTTTC. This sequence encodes CASSHTRRSGANVLTF.

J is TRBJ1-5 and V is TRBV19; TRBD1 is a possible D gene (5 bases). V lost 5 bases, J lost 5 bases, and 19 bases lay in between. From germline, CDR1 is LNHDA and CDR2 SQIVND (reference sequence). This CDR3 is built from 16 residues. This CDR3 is CASSLPGPRGDQPQHF. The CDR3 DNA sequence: TGTGCCAGTAGTCTACCGGGTCCTCGAGGGGATCAGCCCCAGCATTTT.

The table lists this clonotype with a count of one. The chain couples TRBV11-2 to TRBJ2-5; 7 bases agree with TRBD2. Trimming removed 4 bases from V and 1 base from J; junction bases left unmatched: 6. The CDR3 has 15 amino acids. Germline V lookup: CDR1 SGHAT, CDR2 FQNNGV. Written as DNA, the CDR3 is TGTGCCAGCAGCTCGATGACTAGCAGCCAAGAGACCCAGTACTTC. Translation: CASSSMTSSQETQYF.

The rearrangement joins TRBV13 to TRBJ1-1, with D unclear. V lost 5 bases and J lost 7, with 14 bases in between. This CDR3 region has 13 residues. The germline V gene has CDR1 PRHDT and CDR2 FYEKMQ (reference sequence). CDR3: CASSPPPGSEAFF. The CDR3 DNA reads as TGTGCCAGCAGCCCCCCCCCTGGGAGTGAAGCTTTCTTT.

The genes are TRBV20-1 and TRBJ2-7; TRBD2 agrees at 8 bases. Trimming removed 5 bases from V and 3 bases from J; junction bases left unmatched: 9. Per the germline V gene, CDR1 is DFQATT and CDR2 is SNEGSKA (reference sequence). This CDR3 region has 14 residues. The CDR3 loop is CSAPLAGRGYEQYF. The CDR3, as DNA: TGCAGTGCTCCCCTAGCGGGTCGGGGCTACGAGCAGTACTTC.

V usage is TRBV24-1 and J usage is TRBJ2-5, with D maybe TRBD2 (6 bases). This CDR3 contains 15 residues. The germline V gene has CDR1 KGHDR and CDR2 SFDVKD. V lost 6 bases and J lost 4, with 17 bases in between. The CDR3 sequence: CATSSAGTLGETQYF. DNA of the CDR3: TGTGCCACCAGTTCCGCGGGGACGCTTGGAGAGACCCAGTACTTC.

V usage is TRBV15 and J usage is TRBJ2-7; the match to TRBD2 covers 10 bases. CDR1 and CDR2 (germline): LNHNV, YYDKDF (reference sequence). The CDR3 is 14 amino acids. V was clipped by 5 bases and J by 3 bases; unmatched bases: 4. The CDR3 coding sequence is TGTGCCACCAGCTCCCGACTAGCGGGCTACGAGCAGTACTTC. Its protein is CATSSRLAGYEQYF. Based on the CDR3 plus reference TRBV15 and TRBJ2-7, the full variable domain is DAMVIQNPRYQVTQFGKPVTLSCSQTLNHNVMYWYQQKSSQAPKLLFHYYDKDFNNEADTPDNFQSRRPNTSFCFLDIRSPGLGDTAMYLCATSSRLAGYEQYFGPGTRLTVT.

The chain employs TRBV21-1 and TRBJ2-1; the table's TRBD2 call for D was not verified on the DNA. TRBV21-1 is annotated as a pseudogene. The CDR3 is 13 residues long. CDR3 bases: TGTGCCAGCGGGACTAGCGGCTACAATGAGCAGTTCTTC. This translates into CASGTSGYNEQFF.

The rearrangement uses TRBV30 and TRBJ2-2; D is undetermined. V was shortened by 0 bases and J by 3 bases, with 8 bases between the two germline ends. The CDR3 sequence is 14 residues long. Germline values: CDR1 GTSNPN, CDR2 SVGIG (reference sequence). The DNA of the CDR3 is TGTGCCTGGAGTGTAAGGCCGGACACCGGGGAGCTGTTTTTT. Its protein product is CAWSVRPDTGELFF.